The source of this TCR beta chain is a study of blood T cell repertoires in COVID-19. This clone occurred a few times. This CDR3 has 16 residues. The V end lost 0 bases, the J end lost 1 base, and 11 bases lay between the germline ends. Germline V CDR1 and CDR2: LGHNA, YNFKEQ. As processed by the authors: Quantification of nucleated cells was approximated via reference gene primer amplification. Sequenced by immunoSEQ multiplex PCR; TCRdb stores in-frame clones only, minus some. V and J calls and clone size come straight from that table; D and trimming were deduced from the DNA. The table shows about 280,000 clones, with roughly 89% occurring only once.

The V gene is TRBV4-2, the J gene TRBJ2-3; perhaps TRBD2 as D (6 bases). This receptor was taken from a woman aged 40 to 50 who had recovered from COVID-19. The sequencing input was peripheral blood. The CDR3 sequence: CASSQDGTGGTDTQYF. The DNA for the CDR3 is TGTGCCAGCAGCCAAGATGGGACGGGAGGCACAGATACGCAGTATTTT.